The 18 T cell receptor beta chains presented below share a single source sample, sequenced in a study of blood T cell repertoires in COVID-19. Assay: immunoSEQ multiplex PCR; the TCRdb copy retains only in-frame clones and omits some. This sample yields around 100,000 clones, of which roughly 80% are seen a single time; 20% to 25% belongs to the top ten. Sequenced: peripheral blood. These TCRs come from a man in his sixties or seventies with active or convalescent COVID-19.

The chain carries TRBV2 and TRBJ1-2; D is uncertain. V lost 5 bases and J 6 bases, leaving 13 bases between the germline ends. The CDR3 sequence is 13 residues long. In germline, CDR1 is SNHLY, CDR2 FYNNEI. The CDR3 sequence is CASSPRGTDGYTF. CDR3 bases: TGTGCCAGCAGTCCCCGGGGAACGGATGGCTACACCTTC.

J is TRBJ2-1 and V is TRBV11-2, with 8 bases lining up with TRBD2. This CDR3 spans 16 amino acids. Per the germline V gene, CDR1 is SGHAT and CDR2 is FQNNGV. The V and J ends lost 6 bases and 0 bases, in that order; junction bases with no gene match: 7. The CDR3 DNA reads as TGTGCCAGCAGACCCACAAGCGGGAGCTCCTACAATGAGCAGTTCTTC. Amino acid sequence: CASRPTSGSSYNEQFF.

CDR3 DNA sequence: TGTGCCAGCGGGACAGGGTCTAATGGCTACACCTTC. Its translation is CASGTGSNGYTF. The genes are TRBV3-1 (or the pseudogene TRBV3-2) and TRBJ1-2; the match to TRBD1 covers 9 bases. The CDR3 loop spans 12 amino acids. The germline CDR1 and CDR2 sequences are LGHDT and YNNKEL (reference sequence). The J segment lost 6 bases and the V segment lost 8 bases, leaving 4 bases of the junction unmatched.

In DNA form, the CDR3 reads TGTGCCAGCAGTTTACAGGGAAATGAGCAGTTCTTC. Amino acids: CASSLQGNEQFF. V gene TRBV2 combines with J gene TRBJ2-1; D is perhaps TRBD1 (6 bases). Germline V gene sequence: CDR1 SNHLY, CDR2 FYNNEI. The CDR3 covers 12 residues. Trimming removed 5 bases at V and 7 bases at J, with 9 bases between.

This chain uses TRBV4-2 with TRBJ1-2, with D possibly being TRBD1 (6 bases). Germline CDR1 reads LGHNA; CDR2 reads YNFKEQ. CDR3 length: 12 residues. V was cut by 2 bases and J by 10 bases, with 11 bases left in between. The CDR3 region is CASSQQGTLYTF. For the CDR3, the DNA is TGTGCCAGCAGCCAACAGGGGACCCTCTACACCTTC.

The chain is built from TRBV5-5 and TRBJ1-2; D not certain. Trimming took off 4 bases at V and 5 bases at J, with 15 bases between the two ends. Looked up from germline, CDR1 is SGHKS and CDR2 is YYEKEE (reference sequence). CDR3 size: 14 residues. The CDR3 region has the DNA TGTGCCAGCAGCCCTAAACCCGCGGATTATGGCTACACCTTC. Encoded protein: CASSPKPADYGYTF. The full variable domain, with the rest looked up from reference TRBV5-5 and TRBJ1-2, is DAGVTQSPTHLIKTRGQQVTLRCSPISGHKSVSWYQQVLGQGPQFIFQYYEKEERGRGNFPDRFSARQFPNYSSELNVNALLLGDSALYLCASSPKPADYGYTFGSGTRLTVV.

This clone was seen a single time. The CDR3 bases are TGTGCCAGCTCCGAGGGACAGGGGGTGACTGGAAACACCATATATTTT. This translates into CASSEGQGVTGNTIYF. This chain uses TRBV18 with TRBJ1-3; 11 bases are a match to TRBD1. Germline V CDR1 and CDR2: KGHSH, LQKENI. With V trimmed by 6 bases and J by 2 bases, 6 bases remained unmatched. CDR3 size: 16 residues.

The rearrangement joins TRBV7-9 to TRBJ1-3, with 7 bases that match TRBD1. The germline V gene has CDR1 SEHNR and CDR2 FQNEAQ (reference sequence). The CDR3 runs 17 residues. The junction had 15 bases not matched to a gene; V was cut back by 5 bases and J by 5 bases. The CDR3 region is CASSPNRGPRDRNTIYF. As DNA, the CDR3 is TGTGCCAGCAGCCCGAACAGGGGTCCCCGGGATAGAAACACCATATATTTT. Drawing the rest from reference TRBV7-9 and TRBJ1-3, the complete variable domain is DTGVSQNPRHKITKRGQNVTFRCDPISEHNRLYWYRQTLGQGPEFLTYFQNEAQLEKSRLLSDRFSAERPKGSFSTLEIQRTEQGDSAMYLCASSPNRGPRDRNTIYFGEGSWLTVV.

V usage is TRBV4-1 and J usage is TRBJ1-3; D unclear. The CDR3 length is 18 residues. Germline assignment: CDR1 MGHRA and CDR2 YSYEKL. The V end was cut by 3 bases, the J end by 2 bases, with 20 bases between. The CDR3 DNA reads TGCGCCAGCAGCCAGAGAGGACTGAGGAGAGGAGCTGGAAACACCATATATTTT. Protein product: CASSQRGLRRGAGNTIYF.

This chain uses TRBV27 with TRBJ2-2; the match to TRBD1 covers 7 bases. Germline V gene data show CDR1 as MNHEY and CDR2 as SMNVEV (reference sequence). CDR3 length: 16 residues. The J segment lost 3 bases and the V segment lost 6 bases, leaving 10 bases of the junction unmatched. CDR3 protein: CASSRIGQDYTGELFF. CDR3 bases: TGTGCCAGCAGCAGGATAGGACAGGATTACACCGGGGAGCTGTTTTTT.

This clone was counted only a few times. The chain joins TRBV5-6 to TRBJ1-2; D uncertain. Germline V gene lookup returns CDR1 SGHDT and CDR2 YYEEEE. Trimming cost V 0 bases and J 13 bases, with 16 bases left between them. The CDR3 has 13 residues. CDR3 nucleotide sequence: TGTGCCAGCAGCTTGGAGCAGGTTTTGGGTTTCACCTTC. Amino acid sequence: CASSLEQVLGFTF.

V gene TRBV30 combines with J gene TRBJ2-2; TRBD1 might be the D (5 bases). The ends were cut back, 3 bases at V and 5 bases at J, with 13 bases in the middle. The germline V gene encodes CDR1 GTSNPN and CDR2 SVGIG (reference sequence). This CDR3 has 14 amino acids. Written as DNA, the CDR3 is TGTGCCTGGAGGATCCTGACAGTTACCGGGGAGCTGTTTTTT. Its protein product is CAWRILTVTGELFF. The whole variable domain, filled in from reference TRBV30 and TRBJ2-2, reads SQTIHQWPATLVQPVGSPLSLECTVEGTSNPNLYWYRQAAGRGLQLLFYSVGIGQISSEVPQNLSASRPQDRQFILSSKKLLLSDSGFYLCAWRILTVTGELFFGEGSRLTVL.

The genes are TRBV2 and TRBJ1-2, with TRBD1 matching over 9 bases. J gave up 8 bases and V 6 bases, and 7 bases lay outside the gene matches. This CDR3 is 13 amino acids long. The germline V gene encodes CDR1 SNHLY and CDR2 FYNNEI. CDR3 sequence reads: CASRIQGAWGYTF. As DNA, the CDR3 is TGTGCCAGCAGGATACAGGGGGCCTGGGGCTACACCTTC.

The genes are TRBV20-1 and TRBJ2-7, with D perhaps matching TRBD2 (6 bases). The V and J ends lost 3 bases and 6 bases respectively, with 9 bases between them. Germline V gene data show CDR1 as DFQATT and CDR2 as SNEGSKA (reference sequence). There are 11 residues in the CDR3. This CDR3 reads CSASGSPEQYF. Written as DNA, the CDR3 is TGCAGTGCTAGCGGGAGCCCCGAGCAGTACTTC.

The chain couples TRBV5-4 to TRBJ2-3; perhaps TRBD1 as D (6 bases). CDR1 is SGHNT and CDR2 is YYREEE in the germline V gene (reference sequence). The CDR3 is made up of 16 amino acids. Trimming shortened V by 4 bases and J by 0 bases, and 15 bases separated the two germline ends. As DNA, the CDR3 is TGTGCCAGCAGCAGATGGGACATTAGTAGCACAGATACGCAGTATTTT. This encodes CASSRWDISSTDTQYF.

The CDR3: CASLGSINQPQHF. The CDR3 nucleotides read TGTGCCAGCTTGGGCAGCATCAATCAGCCCCAGCATTTT. The genes are TRBV21-1 and TRBJ1-5; the table calls TRBD1, which could not be checked here. TRBV21-1 is assigned pseudogene status. This CDR3 is built from 13 residues.

The chain carries TRBV25-1 and TRBJ2-7, with D perhaps TRBD2 (7 bases). There are 14 residues in the CDR3. CDR1 is MGHDK, CDR2 SYGVNS, per germline. V was trimmed by 5 bases and J by 3 bases, leaving 14 bases between them. The CDR3, as DNA: TGTGCCAGCAGTCGAGAGGGGGGGAGCTACGAGCAGTACTTC. Its translation: CASSREGGSYEQYF.

This clone was found many times. The chain recombines TRBV9 with TRBJ2-7; D is unclear. Germline-derived CDR1 and CDR2 are SGDLS and YYNGEE. V lost 0 bases and J lost 5, with 12 bases in between. The CDR3 length is 14 residues. The CDR3 region is CASSVATWADEQYF. As DNA, the CDR3 is TGTGCCAGCAGCGTAGCGACGTGGGCTGACGAGCAGTACTTC.